This entry lists 18 T cell receptor beta chains sequenced from one sample in a study of somatic mutations in cytotoxic T cells in rheumatoid arthritis. Assay: immunoSEQ multiplex PCR; the TCRdb copy retains only in-frame clones and omits some. Of tens of thousands of clones listed, more than 85% are singletons. Source material: CD8+ T cells sorted from blood. The receptors stem from an adult with rheumatoid arthritis.

The sample holds a few counts of this clone. This sequence joins TRBV6-5 and TRBJ1-1; 7 bases are shared with TRBD1. Germline CDR1 reads MNHEY; CDR2 reads SVGAGI. The CDR3 extends over 14 amino acids. The V gene end was trimmed by 6 bases and the J gene end by 1 base; junction bases not matched to a gene: 5. This chain's CDR3 is CASRTGAGNTEAFF. The CDR3 region has the DNA TGTGCCAGCAGAACAGGGGCCGGGAACACTGAAGCTTTCTTT.

The chain employs TRBV19 and TRBJ1-1; D is unresolved. With 1 base removed from V and 4 bases from J, the gap between germline ends came to 13 bases. The CDR3 consists of 15 residues. The germline V gene has CDR1 LNHDA and CDR2 SQIVND (reference sequence). CDR3 in DNA: TGTGCCAGTAGTATAGTTGTCGGAGGGAGCACTGAAGCTTTCTTT. Translated: CASSIVVGGSTEAFF. Complete variable domain (other parts from reference TRBV19 and TRBJ1-1): DGGITQSPKYLFRKEGQNVTLSCEQNLNHDAMYWYRQDPGQGLRLIYYSQIVNDFQKGDIAEGYSVSREKKESFPLTVTSAQKNPTAFYLCASSIVVGGSTEAFFGQGTRLTVV.

The chain links TRBV27 to TRBJ1-5; no reliable D call. The germline CDR1 and CDR2 sequences are MNHEY and SMNVEV (reference sequence). The CDR3 spans 15 residues. V dropped 5 bases and J dropped 9 bases, with 20 bases sitting between them. The CDR3, as DNA: TGTGCCAGCAGTCCGGGCGGGTTGGGGAATTGGCCCCAGCATTTT. Amino acids: CASSPGGLGNWPQHF.

The CDR3 DNA is TGTGCCAGCAGTGGGCGACAGGATGGCTACACCTTC. It codes for CASSGRQDGYTF. The gene calls are TRBV6-1 and TRBJ1-2, with D perhaps matching TRBD1 (6 bases). The germline V gene has CDR1 MNHNS and CDR2 SASEGT. The V end lost 4 bases, the J end lost 6 bases, and 9 bases lay between the germline ends. The CDR3 extends over 12 amino acids.

A few counts support this clone. The rearrangement uses TRBV9 and TRBJ2-2; unclear D gene. V was cut by 3 bases and J by 9 bases, with 6 bases left in between. CDR3 length: 11 amino acids. Germline values: CDR1 SGDLS, CDR2 YYNGEE. The CDR3 region is CASSDHRELFF. The CDR3 DNA follows: TGTGCCAGCAGCGACCACCGGGAGCTGTTTTTT.

This chain uses TRBV27 with TRBJ2-2; D possibly corresponds to TRBD2 (5 bases). Between the trimmed V and J ends, which lost 4 bases and 0 bases, there was a span of 9 bases. CDR3 size: 15 residues. CDR1 is MNHEY, CDR2 SMNVEV, per germline (reference sequence). The chain's CDR3 is CASSYGGPNTGELFF. CDR3 DNA: TGTGCCAGCAGTTACGGCGGGCCGAACACCGGGGAGCTGTTTTTT.

V gene TRBV25-1 combines with J gene TRBJ2-7; D is possibly TRBD1 or TRBD2 (5 bases each). This CDR3 has 15 residues. From germline, CDR1 is MGHDK and CDR2 SYGVNS. Deletions cut 3 bases from V and 3 bases from J, with 15 bases between. The CDR3 loop reads CASSELRGTDYEQYF. CDR3 nucleotides: TGTGCCAGCAGTGAGCTTCGAGGGACCGACTACGAGCAGTACTTC.

The gene calls are TRBV6-6 and TRBJ2-7; no clear D gene. The CDR3 is 16 residues long. V shed 2 bases and J shed 2 bases, with 16 bases lying between them. Germline V gene lookup returns CDR1 MNHNY and CDR2 SVGAGI (reference sequence). The CDR3: CASSYLALPRPYEQYF. CDR3 DNA: TGTGCCAGCAGTTACCTTGCGTTACCCAGACCCTACGAGCAGTACTTC.

V and J are TRBV19 and TRBJ2-5; 7 nucleotides agree with TRBD2. This CDR3 has 16 amino acids. CDR1 LNHDA and CDR2 SQIVND come from the germline V gene (reference sequence). The ends lost 2 bases at V and 4 bases at J; junction bases unmatched: 10. CDR3 DNA: TGTGCCAGTAGTATAAATTCGGCGGGAGCATTAGAGACCCAGTACTTC. This sequence encodes CASSINSAGALETQYF. The full variable domain, in which reference TRBV19 and TRBJ2-5 provide the parts outside the CDR3, is DGGITQSPKYLFRKEGQNVTLSCEQNLNHDAMYWYRQDPGQGLRLIYYSQIVNDFQKGDIAEGYSVSREKKESFPLTVTSAQKNPTAFYLCASSINSAGALETQYFGPGTRLLVL.

The V call is TRBV6-1, the J call TRBJ2-7; 8 bases line up with TRBD1. Germline V lookup: CDR1 MNHNS, CDR2 SASEGT. The length of the CDR3 is 14 residues. Trimming at V came to 3 bases and at J to 2 bases, leaving 3 bases not matched to a gene. CDR3 DNA: TGTGCCAGCAGTGACCGGGACAGGCCCTACGAGCAGTACTTC. Protein sequence: CASSDRDRPYEQYF.

The genes are TRBV6-1 and TRBJ2-7; 10 bases fit TRBD2. Losses at the gene ends were 6 bases for V and 2 bases for J; bases not matched to a gene: 7. The germline CDR1 and CDR2 sequences are MNHNS and SASEGT. The CDR3 has 15 residues. The CDR3 nucleotides are TGTGCCAGCAGGGCCCGGACTAGCGGACCCTACGAGCAGTACTTC. Protein sequence: CASRARTSGPYEQYF.

In this sample, this clone turned up a few times. V is TRBV5-1 and J is TRBJ2-7; 9 bases match TRBD2. With V trimmed by 5 bases and J by 5 bases, 8 bases remained unmatched. Germline V gene lookup returns CDR1 SGHRS and CDR2 YFSETQ. The CDR3 sequence is 14 residues long. CDR3 region: CASRPAGGGHEQYF. DNA for the CDR3: TGCGCCAGCAGGCCAGCGGGAGGAGGCCACGAGCAGTACTTC.

The chain joins TRBV27 to TRBJ1-2; weak D call: TRBD1 (5 bases). The CDR3 contains 14 residues. CDR1 is MNHEY, CDR2 SMNVEV, per germline (reference sequence). V was shortened by 6 bases and J by 7 bases, with 18 bases between the two germline ends. The CDR3 DNA is TGTGCCAGCAGCCCGATTGGAGGGAGGGGTGGCTACACCTTC. Protein product: CASSPIGGRGGYTF.

The chain uses TRBV4-1 and TRBJ2-2; no firm D call. V dropped 1 base and J dropped 6 bases, with 6 bases sitting between them. The germline gives CDR1 MGHRA, CDR2 YSYEKL. The CDR3 is 13 residues long. This CDR3 reads CASSQGFSGELFF. In DNA form, the CDR3 reads TGCGCCAGCAGCCAAGGTTTTTCCGGGGAGCTGTTTTTT.

The chain recombines TRBV27 with TRBJ2-5; D is undetermined. This CDR3 region has 12 residues. From germline, CDR1 is MNHEY and CDR2 SMNVEV (reference sequence). The germline V and J ends were trimmed by 8 bases and 5 bases, with 12 bases remaining between them. The CDR3 DNA is TGTGCCAGCTCCCCCACTGGGGAGACCCAGTACTTC. Its protein is CASSPTGETQYF.

The V and J genes are TRBV11-1 and TRBJ2-2; D gene ambiguous. Trimming took 6 bases from V and 7 from J, leaving 12 bases between them. The CDR3 spans 13 residues. Germline V gives CDR1 SGHAT, CDR2 FQDESV (reference sequence). CDR3: CASSPGGYGELFF. CDR3 nucleotide sequence: TGTGCCAGCAGTCCAGGCGGCTACGGGGAGCTGTTTTTT.

This chain joins TRBV28 and TRBJ2-2; 10 bases map to TRBD2. Unmatched junction bases numbered 10, after V lost 6 bases and J lost 3 bases. This CDR3 is 17 amino acids long. Germline CDR1 reads MDHEN; CDR2 reads SYDVKM. CDR3 bases: TGTGCCAGCAGGTTAGGCCTAGCGGGGGTCTACACCGGGGAGCTGTTTTTT. This encodes CASRLGLAGVYTGELFF.

The chain recombines TRBV27 with TRBJ2-3; D may be TRBD2 (6 bases). Trimming cost V 2 bases and J 0 bases, with 9 bases left between them. Per germline, CDR1 MNHEY and CDR2 SMNVEV (reference sequence). The CDR3 has 15 amino acids. CDR3: CASSLLASSTDTQYF. As DNA, the CDR3 is TGTGCCAGCAGTTTACTAGCGTCTAGCACAGATACGCAGTATTTT.